The clone carrying this T cell receptor (beta chain) turned up a few times. The TCR beta CDR3 regions underwent amplification using RNA transcripts as the source. An initial round of RT-PCR targeting the TCR CDR3 relied on the HTBI primer set. TCRdb independently ran MiXCR on the multiplex PCR reads; one entry per CDR3 protein. The profile covers about 500,000 distinct CDR3 sequences, with 15% to 20% appearing a single time and roughly a sixth taken by the ten largest. Uncontrolled infection, other autoimmune disease, pregnancy and lactation each barred patients from inclusion. The sample originates from a study of T cells in Graves' hyperthyroidism and ophthalmopathy. Trimming shortened V by 1 base and J by 4 bases, and 7 bases separated the two germline ends. The CDR3 is 13 residues long. Germline V gene lookup returns CDR1 LGHNA and CDR2 YSLEER.

The receptor was derived from a woman between 18 and 29 years old with Graves' ophthalmopathy. This sequence joins TRBV4-3 and TRBJ1-1; D is ambiguous. The specimen was blood. CDR3 region: CASSQAYSTEAFF. The CDR3 DNA reads TGCGCCAGCAGCCAAGCTTACAGCACTGAAGCTTTCTTT.